Below, 16 T cell receptor beta chains from the same sample are listed, as sequenced in a study of blood T cell repertoires in COVID-19. Using immunoSEQ multiplex PCR, the repertoire was profiled, and TCRdb retains in-frame clones only, with some absent. The sample yields about 320,000 clones, roughly 89% seen once. What was sequenced was peripheral blood. These receptors all stem from a woman aged 25-40 years with COVID-19, enrolled during active disease.

The CDR3 spells CASSSPGTGVRDTQYF. For the CDR3, the DNA is TGTGCCAGCAGCTCGCCTGGGACAGGGGTGAGGGATACGCAGTATTTT. The chain recombines TRBV5-4 with TRBJ2-3; 10 nucleotides align to TRBD1. This CDR3 has 16 amino acids. V lost 3 bases and J lost 6; bases outside the gene matches: 10. Looked up from germline, CDR1 is SGHNT and CDR2 is YYREEE (reference sequence).

The sample holds one count of this clone. The J gene is TRBJ1-5, the V gene TRBV9; 9 positions agree with TRBD1. The CDR3 has 14 residues. Trimming cost V 4 bases and J 6 bases; bases outside gene matches: 5. Germline CDR1 and CDR2: SGDLS and YYNGEE. CDR3 amino acids: CASSRDRVGQPQHF. The CDR3, as DNA: TGTGCCAGCAGCCGGGACAGGGTGGGTCAGCCCCAGCATTTT.

The rearrangement uses TRBV29-1 and TRBJ2-7; 12 bases are shared with TRBD1. The CDR3 has 14 amino acids. Germline V lookup: CDR1 SQVTM, CDR2 ANQGSEA. V lost 5 bases, J lost 4 bases, and 6 bases stayed unmatched. CDR3: CSVPGTGGRYEQYF. In DNA form, the CDR3 reads TGCAGCGTTCCCGGGACAGGGGGCAGGTACGAGCAGTACTTC.

CDR3 sequence reads: CAISEDRGLAANNEQFF. CDR3 in DNA: TGTGCCATCAGCGAAGACAGGGGACTAGCGGCCAACAATGAGCAGTTCTTC. This chain uses TRBV10-3 with TRBJ2-1, with 11 bases that match TRBD2. The CDR3 length is 17 residues. V lost 6 bases to trimming and J lost 5 bases; unmatched junction nucleotides: 12. Per germline, CDR1 ENHRY and CDR2 SYGVKD.

As to this clone: Other DNA sequences in this sample translate to the same CDR3. The chain uses TRBV19 and TRBJ2-7; 7 bases are shared with TRBD1. The CDR3 is 14 amino acids. V shed 1 base and J 1 base; nucleotides not matched to a gene: 1. Germline assignment: CDR1 LNHDA and CDR2 SQIVND (reference sequence). CDR3 protein: CASSIGQGSYEQYF. In DNA, the CDR3 is TGTGCCAGTAGTATAGGACAGGGTTCCTACGAGCAGTACTTC.

The gene calls are TRBV7-2 and TRBJ2-1, with TRBD2 matching 7 bases. Germline V gene lookup returns CDR1 SGHTA and CDR2 FQGNSA. Trimming cost V 0 bases and J 0 bases; bases outside gene matches: 5. CDR3 size: 17 residues. In nucleotides, the CDR3 is TGTGCCAGCAGCTTAGCGTGGGGGGGGTCCTCCTACAATGAGCAGTTCTTC. Encoded protein: CASSLAWGGSSYNEQFF.

V is TRBV2 and J is TRBJ1-1, with unresolved D. CDR1 SNHLY and CDR2 FYNNEI come from the germline V gene. The CDR3 contains 14 residues. The V end was cut by 7 bases, the J end by 1 base, with 13 bases between. The CDR3 reads CASISVFGNTEAFF. CDR3 nucleotide sequence: TGTGCCAGCATTTCGGTCTTTGGGAACACTGAAGCTTTCTTT.

The V gene is TRBV7-2, the J gene TRBJ2-1; perhaps TRBD2 as D (5 bases). The ends were cut back, 2 bases at V and 4 bases at J, with 9 bases in the middle. The CDR3 sequence is 14 residues long. Germline lookup yields CDR1 SGHTA and CDR2 FQGNSA. The CDR3 bases are TGTGCCAGCAGCTTATTCCGCGGGTACAATGAGCAGTTCTTC. Amino acid sequence: CASSLFRGYNEQFF.

The genes are TRBV24-1 and TRBJ1-2; TRBD1 aligns across 9 bases. The CDR3 consists of 14 residues. Germline-derived CDR1 and CDR2 are KGHDR and SFDVKD. Trimming at V came to 4 bases and at J to 7 bases, leaving 6 bases not matched to a gene. The CDR3 here is CATSDHGTGRGYTF. The CDR3 DNA is TGTGCCACCAGTGACCATGGGACAGGGCGTGGCTACACCTTC.

The chain carries TRBV5-1 and TRBJ1-2, with 7 bases matching TRBD1. Germline V gene data show CDR1 as SGHRS and CDR2 as YFSETQ. The CDR3 loop spans 13 amino acids. The J segment lost 8 bases and the V segment lost 4 bases, leaving 8 bases of the junction unmatched. In DNA form, the CDR3 reads TGCGCCAGCAGCCCGCTACAGGGGTCGGGCTACACCTTC. As protein: CASSPLQGSGYTF.

This chain uses TRBV9 with TRBJ2-7; TRBD1 is a possible D gene (6 bases). This CDR3 contains 15 residues. Germline assignment: CDR1 SGDLS and CDR2 YYNGEE. The ends were cut back, 3 bases at V and 5 bases at J, with 18 bases in the middle. For the CDR3, the DNA is TGTGCCAGCAGCGCGGCCGGGAACAGGGCCCACGAGCAGTACTTC. Translated: CASSAAGNRAHEQYF.

The genes are TRBV24-1 and TRBJ2-2; 12 nucleotides line up with TRBD1. The V and J ends lost 4 bases and 5 bases, in that order; junction bases with no gene match: 4. From germline, CDR1 is KGHDR and CDR2 SFDVKD. CDR3 size: 16 residues. The CDR3 spells CATSEEGQGATGELFF. The CDR3 region has the DNA TGTGCCACCAGTGAGGAGGGACAGGGGGCGACCGGGGAGCTGTTTTTT.

The sample holds one count of this clone. The chain uses TRBV18 and TRBJ2-5; D possibly corresponds to TRBD1 (5 bases). V lost 8 bases and J 5 bases, leaving 12 bases between the germline ends. The CDR3 covers 12 residues. Germline V gene sequence: CDR1 KGHSH, CDR2 LQKENI. DNA of the CDR3: TGTGCCAGCAAAGGGGCCGCCGAGACCCAGTACTTC. Encoded protein: CASKGAAETQYF.

The V call is TRBV7-8, the J call TRBJ1-2; 9 nucleotides line up with TRBD1. The V gene end was trimmed by 5 bases and the J gene end by 6 bases; junction bases not matched to a gene: 7. Germline-derived CDR1 and CDR2 are SGHVS and FQNEAQ. The CDR3 consists of 14 residues. In DNA, the CDR3 is TGTGCCAGCAGCCGGGGACAGGGCTTCGATGGCTACACCTTC. The encoded protein is CASSRGQGFDGYTF.

This clone has only a few counts. The J gene is TRBJ1-1, the V gene TRBV28; 9 bases agree with TRBD1. With V trimmed by 6 bases and J by 1 base, 3 bases remained unmatched. The V gene's germline CDR1 is MDHEN and CDR2 SYDVKM. CDR3 size: 14 residues. CDR3 region: CASRPGQGNTEAFF. In DNA, the CDR3 is TGTGCCAGCAGACCGGGACAGGGGAACACTGAAGCTTTCTTT. Full variable domain (remainder filled in from reference TRBV28 and TRBJ1-1): DVKVTQSSRYLVKRTGEKVFLECVQDMDHENMFWYRQDPGLGLRLIYFSYDVKMKEKGDIPEGYSVSREKKERFSLILESASTNQTSMYLCASRPGQGNTEAFFGQGTRLTVV.

V gene TRBV2 combines with J gene TRBJ1-4; D is ambiguous. In germline, CDR1 is SNHLY, CDR2 FYNNEI. V was trimmed by 6 bases and J by 4 bases, leaving 15 bases between them. The CDR3 contains 15 residues. The CDR3 DNA reads as TGTGCCAGCAGCCCGTCAATACAGATTAATGAAAAACTGTTTTTT. Encoded protein: CASSPSIQINEKLFF.